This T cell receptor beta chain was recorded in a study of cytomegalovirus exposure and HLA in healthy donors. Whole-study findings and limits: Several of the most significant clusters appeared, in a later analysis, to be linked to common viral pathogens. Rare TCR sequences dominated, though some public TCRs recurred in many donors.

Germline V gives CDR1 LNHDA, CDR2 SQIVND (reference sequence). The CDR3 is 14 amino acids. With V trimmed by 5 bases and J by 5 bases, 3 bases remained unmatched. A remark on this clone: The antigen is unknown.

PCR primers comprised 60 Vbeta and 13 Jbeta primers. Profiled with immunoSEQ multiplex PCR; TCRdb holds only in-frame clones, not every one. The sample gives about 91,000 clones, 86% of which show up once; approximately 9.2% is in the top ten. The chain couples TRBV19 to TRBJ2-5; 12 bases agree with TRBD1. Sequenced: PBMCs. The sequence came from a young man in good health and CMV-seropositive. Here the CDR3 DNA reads TGTGCCAGTAGTCGGGACAGGGGGCTGGAGACCCAGTACTTC. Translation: CASSRDRGLETQYF.